These 3 T cell receptor beta chains were all obtained from the same sample, sequenced in a study of blood T cell repertoires in COVID-19. Profiled with immunoSEQ multiplex PCR; TCRdb holds only in-frame clones, not every one. The table lists about 180,000 clones, over 65% of them singletons. Sequencing input: peripheral blood. The origin of the receptors is a person between 70 and 80 years old with COVID-19, enrolled during active disease.

The chain has TRBV6-2 or TRBV6-3 and TRBJ2-7; 7 nucleotides match TRBD1. V shed 0 bases and J 6 bases; nucleotides not matched to a gene: 5. Germline CDR1 is MNHEY and CDR2 is SVGEGT. The CDR3 extends over 14 amino acids. This chain's CDR3 is CASSYSGGPSEQYF. The CDR3 DNA is TGTGCCAGCAGTTACTCAGGGGGCCCCTCCGAGCAGTACTTC.

The chain carries TRBV6-1 and TRBJ2-7; D is uncertain. The CDR3 loop spans 17 amino acids. The germline V and J ends were trimmed by 2 bases and 0 bases, with 17 bases remaining between them. Looked up from germline, CDR1 is MNHNS and CDR2 is SASEGT. The DNA of the CDR3 is TGTGCCAGCAGTGAAAGTGTCGCTAGTTGGTTCTCCTACGAGCAGTACTTC. Translated: CASSESVASWFSYEQYF.

This sequence joins TRBV6-5 and TRBJ1-3; D call uncertain. The V end lost 8 bases, the J end lost 0 bases, and 5 bases lay between the germline ends. Per the germline V gene, CDR1 is MNHEY and CDR2 is SVGAGI. The CDR3 is 12 residues long. In DNA, the CDR3 is TGTGCCAGCCAAGCCTCTGGAAACACCATATATTTT. This translates into CASQASGNTIYF.